The TCR beta chain under discussion was sequenced for a study of Tregs in tolerant kidney transplant recipients. Trimming took 5 bases from V and 4 from J; bases not matched to a gene: 3. From germline, CDR1 is SGHAT and CDR2 FQNNGV. The length of the CDR3 is 13 residues. As for this clone: Its specificity is not known.

Profiled with immunoSEQ multiplex PCR; TCRdb holds only in-frame clones, not every one. The sample consists of about 110,000 clones, roughly 90% of them appearing once. General study results and limits: For some patients, primers changed over time, blocking nucleotide-level comparison.

The rearrangement joins TRBV11-2 to TRBJ1-1; 8 bases match TRBD1. Material: CD4+ T cells from blood, obtained before the transplant. This receptor was taken from a human donor who received a combined kidney and bone marrow transplant. CDR3 amino acids: CASSTTGGTEAFF. Written as DNA, the CDR3 is TGTGCCAGCAGCACAACAGGGGGCACTGAAGCTTTCTTT.